This T cell receptor (beta chain) was retrieved from a study of blood T cell repertoires in COVID-19. Study overall: Material from acute and convalescent COVID-19 was sourced from the United States, Italy and Spain.

The table lists this clone with a few counts. Only in-frame clones appear in the TCRdb table, and some are missing; sequencing was by immunoSEQ multiplex PCR. Among about 200,000 clones listed, around 82% were seen once. Cohort assignment relied on participant-reported clinical history. The TCR was taken from a woman between 50 and 59 years old with acute COVID-19. Sequenced sample: PBMCs or T cells enriched from blood (not recorded which).

The chain's CDR3 is CASSYRTGGASGNTIYF. In nucleotides, the CDR3 is TGTGCCAGCAGCTATCGAACAGGGGGCGCGTCTGGAAACACCATATATTTT. The chain couples TRBV14 to TRBJ1-3, with TRBD1 identical over 9 bases. Germline V gives CDR1 SGHDN, CDR2 FVKESK. V lost 5 bases and J lost 1; bases outside the gene matches: 9. This CDR3 region has 17 residues.